This TCR beta chain was profiled in a study of shared clonotypes between healthy human individuals. Note on this clone: Its specificity is unknown.

Study-wide results and caveats: Between several donors, naive CD4 clonotypes were shared at a level of around 5.2%.

The CDR3 length is 13 residues. Per germline, CDR1 GTSNPN and CDR2 SVGIG (reference sequence). Trimming took 8 bases from V and 3 from J, leaving 13 bases between them. Sorted-subset replicate PCR reactions were performed with around 200 ng DNA, corresponding to roughly 29,000 T cell genomes. Generated by immunoSEQ multiplex PCR, the TCRdb table keeps only in-frame clones and is missing some. This sample has a few million clones; roughly 92% occur once, and the top ten carry around 0.38%. It was into CD45RA+ naive and CD45RA-negative memory subsets that the CD4+ cells were split. V and J are TRBV30 and TRBJ1-4; D remains ambiguous. This receptor was taken from a man younger than 35 in good health. Some clones in this sample may be carry-over from other donors' samples. The sample consisted of naive CD4+ T cells from PBMCs. Subset noted: CD45RA+ positively selected. The CDR3 loop reads CAAPTSANEKLFF. The CDR3, as DNA: TGTGCCGCACCCACTTCGGCTAATGAAAAACTGTTTTTT.